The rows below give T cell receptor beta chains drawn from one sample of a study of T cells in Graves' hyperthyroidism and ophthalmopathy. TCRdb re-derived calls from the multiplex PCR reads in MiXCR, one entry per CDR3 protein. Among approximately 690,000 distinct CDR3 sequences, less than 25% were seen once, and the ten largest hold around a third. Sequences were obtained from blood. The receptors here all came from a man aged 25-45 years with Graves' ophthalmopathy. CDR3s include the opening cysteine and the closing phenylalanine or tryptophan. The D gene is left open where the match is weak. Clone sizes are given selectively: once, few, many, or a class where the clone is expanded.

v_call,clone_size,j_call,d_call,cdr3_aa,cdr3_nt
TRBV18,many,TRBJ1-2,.,CASSPEQAFYGYTF,TGTGCCAGCTCACCAGAACAGGCCTTCTATGGCTACACCTTC
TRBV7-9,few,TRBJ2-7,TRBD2,CASSLLEAGYEQYF,TGTGCCAGCAGCTTACTAGAAGCGGGGTACGAGCAGTACTTC
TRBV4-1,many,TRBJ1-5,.,CASSQDPGGNQPQHF,TGTGCCAGCAGCCAAGACCCTGGGGGAAATCAGCCCCAGCATTTT
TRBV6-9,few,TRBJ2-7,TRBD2,CASSYTQAGGPYEQYF,TGTGCCAGCAGTTATACGCAAGCGGGAGGCCCCTACGAGCAGTACTTC
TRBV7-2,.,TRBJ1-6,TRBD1,CASSQAGTADSPLHF,TGTGCCAGCAGCCAAGCCGGGACAGCCGATTCACCCCTCCACTTT
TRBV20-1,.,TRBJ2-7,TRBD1,CSARSLGQGIYEQYF,TGCAGTGCCAGAAGTCTCGGACAGGGAATATACGAGCAGTACTTC
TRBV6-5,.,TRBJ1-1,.,CASSYQIGGRPTMNTEAFF,TGTGCCAGCAGTTACCAGATTGGGGGACGGCCTACGATGAACACTGAAGCTTTCTTT
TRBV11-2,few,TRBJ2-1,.,CASSSGTPPSYNEQFF,TGTGCCAGCAGTTCCGGGACACCTCCCTCCTACAATGAGCAGTTCTTC
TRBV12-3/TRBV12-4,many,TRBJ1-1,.,CASSPRPARNTEAFF,TGTGCCAGCAGTCCTAGGCCAGCGAGGAACACTGAAGCTTTCTTT
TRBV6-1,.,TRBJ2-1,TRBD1,CASSDGTGRGREQFF,TGTGCCAGCAGTGATGGGACAGGGAGGGGTCGTGAGCAGTTCTTC
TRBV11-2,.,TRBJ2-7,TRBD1,CASSASPPPDRVFSYEQYF,TGTGCCAGCAGCGCTAGCCCGCCCCCAGACAGGGTGTTCTCCTACGAGCAGTACTTC
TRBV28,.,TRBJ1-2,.,CASSLTSSYGYTF,TGTGCCAGCAGTTTAACATCCAGCTATGGCTACACCTTC
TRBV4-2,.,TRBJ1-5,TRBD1,CASSQDPDRAQPQHF,TGTGCCAGCAGCCAGGACCCGGACAGGGCCCAGCCCCAGCATTTT
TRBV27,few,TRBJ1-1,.,CASSFGQYTEAFF,TGTGCCAGCAGTTTCGGACAGTACACTGAAGCTTTCTTT
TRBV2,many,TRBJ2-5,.,CASSGGRQETQYF,TGTGCCAGCAGTGGTGGGAGACAAGAGACCCAGTACTTC
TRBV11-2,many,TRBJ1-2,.,CASSVGAETNYGYTF,TGTGCCAGCAGCGTTGGGGCGGAAACTAACTATGGCTACACCTTC
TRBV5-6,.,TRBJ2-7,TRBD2,CASSLVTSGNSEQYF,TGTGCCAGCAGCTTGGTGACTAGCGGGAACTCCGAGCAGTACTTC
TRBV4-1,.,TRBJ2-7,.,CASSKELYSSYEQYF,TGCGCCAGCAGCAAAGAATTATACAGCTCCTACGAGCAGTACTTC
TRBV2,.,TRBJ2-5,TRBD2,CASRGRTSGTETQYF,TGTGCCAGCAGGGGGAGGACTAGCGGGACAGAGACCCAGTACTTC
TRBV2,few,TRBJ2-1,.,CASSQLLYEQFF,TGTGCCAGCAGTCAATTATTATATGAGCAGTTCTTC
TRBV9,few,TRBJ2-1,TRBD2,CASSLLIGLAGDEQFF,TGTGCCAGCAGCCTGTTAATTGGACTAGCAGGCGATGAGCAGTTCTTC
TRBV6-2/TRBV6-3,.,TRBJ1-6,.,CATSRGGNSPLHF,TGTGCCACCTCTCGGGGGGGAAATTCACCCCTCCACTTT
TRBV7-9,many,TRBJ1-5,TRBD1,CASSLGQGASPQHF,TGTGCCAGCAGTTTGGGACAGGGGGCATCGCCCCAGCATTTT
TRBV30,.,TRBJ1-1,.,CAWSPGGANTEAFF,TGTGCCTGGAGTCCCGGGGGGGCGAACACTGAAGCTTTCTTT
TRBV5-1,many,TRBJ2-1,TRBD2,CASATSGAYNEQFF,TGCGCCAGCGCGACTAGCGGGGCCTACAATGAGCAGTTCTTC
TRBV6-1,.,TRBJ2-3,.,CASRDLTDTQYF,TGTGCCAGCCGGGACTTAACAGATACGCAGTATTTT
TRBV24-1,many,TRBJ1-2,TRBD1,CATSDSGTGALYGYTF,TGTGCCACCAGTGATTCCGGGACAGGGGCCCTCTATGGCTACACCTTC
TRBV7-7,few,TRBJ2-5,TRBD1,CASSFWDRGEETQYF,TGTGCTAGCAGCTTTTGGGACAGGGGAGAAGAGACCCAGTACTTC
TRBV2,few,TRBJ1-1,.,CASPGMNTEAFF,TGTGCCAGCCCGGGCATGAACACTGAAGCTTTCTTT
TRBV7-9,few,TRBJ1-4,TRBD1,CASSSARQGGPEKLFF,TGTGCCAGCAGCTCCGCCCGACAGGGGGGCCCCGAAAAACTGTTTTTT
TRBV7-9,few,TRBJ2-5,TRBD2,CASTLGSGSFWRQETQYF,TGTGCCAGCACTTTGGGCAGCGGGAGTTTTTGGAGACAAGAGACCCAGTACTTC
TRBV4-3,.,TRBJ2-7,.,CASSQEVAVTGYEQYF,TGCGCCAGCAGCCAAGAGGTCGCGGTGACGGGTTACGAGCAGTACTTC
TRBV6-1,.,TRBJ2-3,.,CASGAGTSLTDTQYF,TGTGCCAGCGGAGCCGGGACTTCCCTCACAGATACGCAGTATTTT
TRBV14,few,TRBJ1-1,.,CASSQTTVAATEAFF,TGTGCCAGCAGCCAAACGACAGTCGCCGCGACTGAAGCTTTCTTT
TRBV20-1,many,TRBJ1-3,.,CSARDPDSGNTIYF,TGCAGTGCTAGAGATCCGGACTCTGGAAACACCATATATTTT
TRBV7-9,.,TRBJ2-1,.,CASSLETSSPYNEQFF,TGTGCCAGCAGCTTAGAAACTAGTTCGCCCTACAATGAGCAGTTCTTC
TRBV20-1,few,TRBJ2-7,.,CSARVSGYEQYF,TGCAGTGCTAGAGTTAGCGGCTACGAGCAGTACTTC
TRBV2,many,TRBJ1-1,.,CASSADRNTEAFF,TGTGCCAGCAGTGCGGACAGGAACACTGAAGCTTTCTTT
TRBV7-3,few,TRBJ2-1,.,CASSLRPGTNNEQFF,TGTGCCAGCAGTTTAAGGCCCGGGACCAACAATGAGCAGTTCTTC
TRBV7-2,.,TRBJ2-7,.,CASSPWGVGYEQYF,TGTGCCAGCAGCCCCTGGGGCGTCGGCTACGAGCAGTACTTC
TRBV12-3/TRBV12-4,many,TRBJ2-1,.,CASSFAGPYNEQFF,TGTGCCAGCAGTTTTGCGGGGCCATACAATGAGCAGTTCTTC
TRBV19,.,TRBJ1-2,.,CASSTTTPYYGYTF,TGTGCCAGTAGTACCACAACACCCTACTATGGCTACACCTTC